These 24 T cell receptor beta chains were all obtained from the same sample, sequenced in a study of blood T cells in healthy people across ages. Primed by a sample-barcoded 5' primer and a J-beta primer mix, a second PCR proceeded for about 7 to 11 cycles. Each CDR3 protein gets one entry after TCRdb re-called the 5' RACE reads with MiXCR. The table records hundreds of thousands of distinct CDR3 sequences, 49% of them present only once. The sample was blood. The origin of the receptors is a woman aged 55-70 years in good health.

The J gene is TRBJ2-3, the V gene TRBV7-2; possibly TRBD2 for D (5 bases). Germline CDR1 is SGHTA and CDR2 is FQGNSA. The CDR3 sequence is 13 residues long. Trimming shortened V by 6 bases and J by 4 bases, and 11 bases separated the two germline ends. CDR3 loop: CASRRDSADTQYF. Written as DNA, the CDR3 is TGTGCCAGCAGACGGGATTCGGCAGATACGCAGTATTTT. Full variable domain (missing parts from reference TRBV7-2 and TRBJ2-3): GAGVSQSPSNKVTEKGKDVELRCDPISGHTALYWYRQSLGQGLEFLIYFQGNSAPDKSGLPSDRFSAERTGGSVSTLTIQRTQQEDSAVYLCASRRDSADTQYFGPGTRLTVL.

The genes are TRBV9 and TRBJ2-1, with D perhaps matching TRBD2 (5 bases). The CDR3 spans 15 residues. The germline gives CDR1 SGDLS, CDR2 YYNGEE. V lost 1 base, J lost 2 bases, and 10 bases lay in between. CDR3 nucleotides: TGTGCCAGCAGCGTACTCGTGGGAGCCTACAATGAGCAGTTCTTC. Translation gives CASSVLVGAYNEQFF. The variable domain in full, with the rest retrieved from reference TRBV9 and TRBJ2-1, is DSGVTQTPKHLITATGQRVTLRCSPRSGDLSVYWYQQSLDQGLQFLIQYYNGEERAKGNILERFSAQQFPDLHSELNLSSLELGDSALYFCASSVLVGAYNEQFFGPGTRLTVL.

The rearrangement links TRBV9 to TRBJ2-2; D not certain. CDR3 length: 15 residues. Trimming took 2 bases from V and 2 from J, leaving 10 bases between them. The V gene's germline CDR1 is SGDLS and CDR2 YYNGEE. The CDR3 loop reads CASSVRRTNTGELFF. Here the CDR3 DNA reads TGTGCCAGCAGCGTGCGACGTACTAACACCGGGGAGCTGTTTTTT.

This clonotype was observed at least ten times. This chain uses TRBV7-2 with TRBJ2-3, with 10 bases lining up with TRBD2. Germline loops: CDR1 SGHTA, CDR2 FQGNSA. The CDR3 length is 18 residues. The trim removed 3 bases at V and 3 bases at J, leaving 12 bases unmatched. The CDR3 reads CASSFGLAVPPGTDTQYF. CDR3 DNA: TGTGCCAGCAGCTTCGGACTAGCGGTCCCCCCGGGGACAGATACGCAGTATTTT.

This CDR3 is CASSAHREPNTEAFF. The DNA of the CDR3 is TGTGCCAGCAGCGCCCACAGGGAACCGAACACTGAAGCTTTCTTT. The chain has TRBV9 and TRBJ1-1, with a tentative D call TRBD1 (6 bases). V was clipped by 3 bases and J by 1 base, with 13 bases between them. Germline V gene data show CDR1 as SGDLS and CDR2 as YYNGEE. The CDR3 consists of 15 residues.

V usage is TRBV3-1 and J usage is TRBJ2-7; D may be TRBD2 (7 bases). The CDR3 runs 14 residues. Trimming shortened V by 3 bases and J by 7 bases, and 16 bases separated the two germline ends. Germline CDR1 and CDR2: LGHDT and YNNKEL (reference sequence). This chain's CDR3 is CASSHRRGREEQYF. In DNA, the CDR3 is TGTGCCAGCAGCCACCGCCGGGGGCGGGAGGAGCAGTACTTC.

The chain has TRBV6-4 and TRBJ2-7; weak D call: TRBD2 (6 bases). The CDR3 extends over 16 amino acids. The ends were cut back, 9 bases at V and 3 bases at J, with 24 bases in the middle. Germline V gene data show CDR1 as MRHNA and CDR2 as SNTAGT. CDR3 protein: CASLIWEVYQNYEQYF. In nucleotides, the CDR3 is TGTGCCAGTCTAATCTGGGAGGTTTACCAGAACTACGAGCAGTACTTC.

This clonotype was seen a handful of times. V gene TRBV20-1 combines with J gene TRBJ1-2; D call uncertain. The CDR3 consists of 13 residues. Germline V gene data show CDR1 as DFQATT and CDR2 as SNEGSKA (reference sequence). The V and J ends lost 5 bases and 4 bases respectively, with 14 bases between them. The CDR3 sequence: CSASQDSVYGYTF. CDR3 bases: TGCAGTGCTTCTCAAGACTCGGTCTATGGCTACACCTTC.

The chain combines TRBV20-1 with TRBJ2-7; TRBD2 agrees at 9 bases. CDR1 is DFQATT, CDR2 SNEGSKA, per germline (reference sequence). J was trimmed by 4 bases and V by 2 bases; bases with no gene match: 6. This CDR3 is 14 amino acids long. The CDR3 reads CSARKLAGGYEQYF. CDR3 sequence (DNA): TGCAGTGCTAGAAAACTAGCGGGTGGGTACGAGCAGTACTTC.

This clonotype was counted only a few times. V is TRBV7-2 and J is TRBJ2-1; TRBD2 is a possible D gene (5 bases). The CDR3 length is 15 residues. V was trimmed by 3 bases and J by 9 bases, leaving 18 bases between them. Germline V CDR1 and CDR2: SGHTA, FQGNSA. The CDR3 DNA follows: TGTGCCAGCAGCTTGCAGACTGGACTTTCGCCTGAGCAGTTCTTC. Residues: CASSLQTGLSPEQFF.

Only one count was recorded for this clonotype. The genes are TRBV28 and TRBJ2-4, with D perhaps TRBD2 (5 bases). The end of the DNA fits TRBJ2-7 better, so the J call may be wrong. The CDR3 is made up of 15 amino acids. In germline, CDR1 is MDHEN, CDR2 SYDVKM. This chain's CDR3 is CASSFPGVVGYEQYF. CDR3 coding DNA: TGTGCCAGCAGTTTCCCCGGGGTAGTGGGCTACGAGCAGTACTTC.

The J gene is TRBJ2-3, the V gene TRBV4-3, with 8 positions matching TRBD1. J was trimmed by 6 bases and V by 0 bases; bases with no gene match: 2. The CDR3 length is 14 residues. Germline V gene sequence: CDR1 LGHNA, CDR2 YSLEER. CDR3 loop: CASSQERTGDTQYF. In DNA form, the CDR3 reads TGCGCCAGCAGCCAAGAACGGACAGGGGATACGCAGTATTTT.

The chain is built from TRBV7-2 and TRBJ2-1; the D is unclear. Trimming removed 3 bases from V and 1 base from J, with 10 bases in between. The CDR3 totals 15 residues. The germline V gene has CDR1 SGHTA and CDR2 FQGNSA. The CDR3 is CASSFADESYNEQFF. The CDR3 DNA sequence: TGTGCCAGCAGCTTTGCGGACGAGTCCTACAATGAGCAGTTCTTC. Full variable domain (rest looked up from reference TRBV7-2 and TRBJ2-1): GAGVSQSPSNKVTEKGKDVELRCDPISGHTALYWYRQSLGQGLEFLIYFQGNSAPDKSGLPSDRFSAERTGGSVSTLTIQRTQQEDSAVYLCASSFADESYNEQFFGPGTRLTVL.

The chain recombines TRBV28 with TRBJ2-7, with D perhaps matching TRBD1 or TRBD2 (5 bases each). The length of the CDR3 is 16 residues. Trimming removed 4 bases at V and 4 bases at J, with 20 bases between. Germline V gene sequence: CDR1 MDHEN, CDR2 SYDVKM. This CDR3 reads CASSSSGTLDTYEQYF. DNA of the CDR3: TGTGCCAGCAGTTCATCCGGGACCCTAGATACTTACGAGCAGTACTTC.

The chain links TRBV4-3 to TRBJ1-1; unclear D gene. Germline CDR1 is LGHNA and CDR2 is YSLEER. The V and J ends lost 2 bases and 3 bases respectively, with 13 bases between them. The CDR3 consists of 15 residues. CDR3 DNA sequence: TGCGCCAGCAGCCAACAGTCGGGCGGGTACACTGAAGCTTTCTTT. It translates to CASSQQSGGYTEAFF.

CDR3 nucleotides: TGTGCCAGCAGTCAGTCAGGGACCTACGAGCAGTACTTC. It codes for CASSQSGTYEQYF. V gene TRBV2 combines with J gene TRBJ2-7, with D tentatively TRBD1 (5 bases). Germline V lookup: CDR1 SNHLY, CDR2 FYNNEI. The ends were cut back, 5 bases at V and 2 bases at J, with 10 bases in the middle. This CDR3 contains 13 residues.

The chain employs TRBV7-2 and TRBJ2-6, with 7 positions matching TRBD1. CDR1 is SGHTA and CDR2 is FQGNSA in the germline V gene. Trimming removed 3 bases from V and 2 bases from J; junction bases left unmatched: 7. The length of the CDR3 is 17 residues. The DNA for the CDR3 is TGTGCCAGCAGCTTGTCGACAGGGTTTGCTGGGGCCAACGTCCTGACTTTC. Translating it yields CASSLSTGFAGANVLTF.

This clonotype has more than one count but fewer than ten. V and J are TRBV4-3 and TRBJ2-7, with 9 bases identical to TRBD2. The CDR3 consists of 16 residues. Germline CDR1 and CDR2: LGHNA and YSLEER. V was clipped by 1 base and J by 0 bases; unmatched bases: 4. CDR3 sequence: CASSQVAGGSSYEQYF. Here the CDR3 DNA reads TGCGCCAGCAGCCAAGTGGCGGGAGGGAGCTCCTACGAGCAGTACTTC.

This chain links TRBV6-6 with TRBJ2-3; D perhaps matches TRBD1 (6 bases). The germline V and J ends were trimmed by 4 bases and 6 bases, with 14 bases remaining between them. Germline V CDR1 and CDR2: MNHNY, SVGAGI (reference sequence). The CDR3 length is 14 residues. The CDR3, as DNA: TGTGCCAGCAGTTTACAGGGAGAGATGGATACGCAGTATTTT. Amino acid sequence: CASSLQGEMDTQYF.

The chain uses TRBV15 and TRBJ2-5; no reliable D call. The CDR3 has 14 amino acids. V was cut by 3 bases and J by 5 bases, with 13 bases left in between. Germline CDR1 and CDR2: LNHNV and YYDKDF (reference sequence). CDR3 DNA sequence: TGTGCCACCAGCAGGGAACAGCTCCGGGAGACCCAGTACTTC. Translation gives CATSREQLRETQYF.

CDR3 coding DNA: TGTGCCAGCAGTGAATACAGCGGCTACACCTTC. Its protein is CASSEYSGYTF. The chain employs TRBV25-1 and TRBJ1-2; D call uncertain. The length of the CDR3 is 11 residues. Germline assignment: CDR1 MGHDK and CDR2 SYGVNS. The V end was cut by 0 bases, the J end by 8 bases, with 4 bases between.

This clonotype occurred a few times. This sequence joins TRBV20-1 and TRBJ2-5; D is possibly TRBD2 (6 bases). The CDR3 extends over 15 amino acids. Trimming pared 0 bases from V and 12 bases from J, leaving 23 bases between. Germline CDR1 and CDR2: DFQATT and SNEGSKA (reference sequence). The CDR3 reads CSARDRGIPPRSEYF. CDR3 bases: TGCAGTGCTAGAGATCGGGGGATACCCCCTCGGAGTGAGTACTTC.

The chain carries TRBV6-2 or TRBV6-3 and TRBJ2-3; D tentatively fits TRBD1 or TRBD2 (5 bases each). CDR1 is MNHEY, CDR2 SVGEGT, per germline. V was clipped by 10 bases and J by 6 bases, with 17 bases between them. The CDR3 totals 13 residues. Here the CDR3 DNA reads TGTGCCACCTCACTGGGGACCAGCGATACGCAGTATTTT. Translated: CATSLGTSDTQYF.

This clonotype was counted a few times. The gene calls are TRBV2 and TRBJ2-1, with unresolved D. Per the germline V gene, CDR1 is SNHLY and CDR2 is FYNNEI. CDR3 length: 16 residues. V shed 0 bases and J shed 6 bases, with 15 bases lying between them. The CDR3 nucleotides are TGTGCCAGCAGTGAAGCTAACTTCCCAGGAATCAATGAGCAGTTCTTC. It is translated as CASSEANFPGINEQFF.